Listed here are 31 T cell receptor beta chains from one sample, sequenced in a study of T cell changes during pregnancy in multiple sclerosis. The table came from immunoSEQ multiplex PCR; TCRdb's copy has only in-frame clones and leaves some out. The top ten hold less than 0.15% of the sample, which has 75,000 to 95,000 clones, 90% to 95% seen once. The sample consisted of CD4+ T cells from peripheral blood mononuclear cells, taken after pregnancy. These receptors were collected from a female donor with multiple sclerosis, enrolled in a pregnancy study.

The V and J genes are TRBV10-3 and TRBJ1-5; D gene unclear. V was cut by 0 bases and J by 3 bases, with 6 bases left in between. Germline lookup yields CDR1 ENHRY and CDR2 SYGVKD. CDR3 length equals 14 residues. The CDR3 DNA follows: TGTGCCATCAGTGAGTCGAAGCTCAATCAGCCCCAGCATTTT. It codes for CAISESKLNQPQHF.

The chain carries TRBV13 and TRBJ2-4, with D possibly matching TRBD2 (5 bases). V lost 4 bases and J 0 bases, leaving 19 bases between the germline ends. Per germline, CDR1 PRHDT and CDR2 FYEKMQ (reference sequence). The CDR3 covers 18 residues. The chain's CDR3 is CASSSIGGLGLAKNIQYF. CDR3 bases: TGTGCCAGCAGCTCAATAGGAGGCCTGGGGTTAGCCAAAAACATTCAGTACTTC.

J is TRBJ1-2 and V is TRBV6-5, with D possibly TRBD1 on 6 matching bases. This CDR3 is built from 14 residues. Germline-derived CDR1 and CDR2 are MNHEY and SVGAGI. Deletions cut 5 bases from V and 4 bases from J, with 14 bases between. The CDR3 DNA follows: TGTGCCAGCAGTCCGGACAGTCCGGGCTATGGCTACACCTTC. Amino acids: CASSPDSPGYGYTF.

The rearrangement links TRBV5-6 to TRBJ2-7; D might be TRBD1 (7 bases). The CDR3 has 14 residues. CDR1 is SGHDT, CDR2 YYEEEE, per germline. Trimming cost V 4 bases and J 5 bases, with 16 bases left between them. The CDR3 reads CASSATGRLNEQYF. Written as DNA, the CDR3 is TGTGCCAGCAGCGCGACAGGGAGGCTCAACGAGCAGTACTTC.

V is TRBV6-6 and J is TRBJ1-5; D perhaps matches TRBD1 (5 bases). The V end lost 2 bases, the J end lost 6 bases, and 11 bases lay between the germline ends. The CDR3 is 14 residues long. The germline gives CDR1 MNHNY, CDR2 SVGAGI (reference sequence). CDR3 in amino acids: CASSYGGASQPQHF. CDR3 coding DNA: TGTGCCAGCAGTTACGGAGGGGCGAGTCAGCCCCAGCATTTT.

The genes are TRBV5-4 and TRBJ1-2; 7 bases line up with TRBD1. The CDR3 consists of 15 residues. The germline V gene has CDR1 SGHNT and CDR2 YYREEE (reference sequence). Trimming at V came to 2 bases and at J to 6 bases, leaving 10 bases not matched to a gene. This chain's CDR3 is CASSFDRDRRHGYTF. The CDR3 DNA reads as TGTGCCAGCAGCTTCGACAGGGACCGACGTCATGGCTACACCTTC.

The V and J genes are TRBV7-9 and TRBJ2-1; 13 bases fit TRBD2. Germline V lookup: CDR1 SEHNR, CDR2 FQNEAQ (reference sequence). The CDR3 covers 18 residues. Trimming at V came to 5 bases and at J to 2 bases, leaving 9 bases not matched to a gene. The CDR3 is CASSPLGTSGETYNEQFF. CDR3 nucleotides: TGTGCCAGCAGCCCCCTCGGGACTAGCGGGGAGACCTACAATGAGCAGTTCTTC.

V usage is TRBV6-5 and J usage is TRBJ2-2, with D maybe TRBD1 (5 bases). CDR3 length equals 13 residues. V was shortened by 2 bases and J by 5 bases, with 6 bases between the two germline ends. Germline values: CDR1 MNHEY, CDR2 SVGAGI. The CDR3 reads CASSYAGTGELFF. The DNA for the CDR3 is TGTGCCAGCAGTTACGCAGGGACCGGGGAGCTGTTTTTT.

This clone was detected once. The V gene is TRBV2, the J gene TRBJ2-1; 16 nucleotides align to TRBD2. Germline trimming cut 1 base from V and 14 bases from J; bases unmatched to any gene: 8. Germline CDR1 reads SNHLY; CDR2 reads FYNNEI. CDR3 length: 16 amino acids. CDR3 nucleotides: TGTGCCAGCAGTGAAGTCAGGGGACTAGCGGGAGGGCCGAAGTTCTTC. The encoded protein is CASSEVRGLAGGPKFF. The full variable domain, with the rest looked up from reference TRBV2 and TRBJ2-1, is EPEVTQTPSHQVTQMGQEVILRCVPISNHLYFYWYRQILGQKVEFLVSFYNNEISEKSEIFDDQFSVERPDGSNFTLKIRSTKLEDSAMYFCASSEVRGLAGGPKFFGPGTRLTVL.

V is TRBV28 and J is TRBJ1-1; D is undetermined. This CDR3 is built from 14 residues. Germline V gene data show CDR1 as MDHEN and CDR2 as SYDVKM. V was shortened by 6 bases and J by 1 base, with 12 bases between the two germline ends. This CDR3 is CASSPRVTNTEAFF. The CDR3 nucleotides are TGTGCCAGCAGCCCCCGGGTGACGAACACTGAAGCTTTCTTT. Full variable domain (remainder filled in from reference TRBV28 and TRBJ1-1): DVKVTQSSRYLVKRTGEKVFLECVQDMDHENMFWYRQDPGLGLRLIYFSYDVKMKEKGDIPEGYSVSREKKERFSLILESASTNQTSMYLCASSPRVTNTEAFFGQGTRLTVV.

V gene TRBV5-1 combines with J gene TRBJ2-2; the D gene is possibly TRBD2 (5 bases). V was trimmed by 3 bases and J by 6 bases, leaving 18 bases between them. Germline CDR1 reads SGHRS; CDR2 reads YFSETQ. The CDR3 covers 16 residues. The CDR3 DNA sequence: TGCGCCAGCAGCTGGGCCCACGGGGTCGGGGCCGGGGAGCTGTTTTTT. It is translated as CASSWAHGVGAGELFF.

This chain uses TRBV28 with TRBJ1-5; unclear D gene. The CDR3 has 12 residues. Trimming left V 11 bases short and J 5 bases short, with 13 bases between. CDR1 and CDR2 from the germline V gene are MDHEN and SYDVKM. CDR3 amino acids: CAGVRGHQPQHF. CDR3 DNA sequence: TGTGCCGGCGTTCGAGGTCATCAGCCCCAGCATTTT.

The rearrangement uses TRBV5-4 and TRBJ2-2; TRBD2 is a possible D gene (6 bases). V lost 4 bases and J lost 5, with 18 bases in between. Germline lookup yields CDR1 SGHNT and CDR2 YYREEE (reference sequence). The CDR3 has 16 amino acids. DNA for the CDR3: TGTGCCAGCAGCCGTGTCGTGGGCGGGACGACCGGGGAGCTGTTTTTT. Translation: CASSRVVGGTTGELFF.

The CDR3 sequence: CASSPPIGLAGAGELFF. The CDR3 coding sequence is TGTGCCAGCTCACCACCGATTGGACTAGCGGGAGCCGGGGAGCTGTTTTTT. This chain connects TRBV18 to TRBJ2-2, with 13 bases aligning to TRBD2. This CDR3 is built from 17 residues. Losses at the gene ends were 0 bases for V and 6 bases for J; bases not matched to a gene: 4. Germline CDR1 and CDR2: KGHSH and LQKENI.

The chain couples TRBV9 to TRBJ2-5, with TRBD2 matching 7 bases. V trimming: 2 bases; J trimming: 4 bases; junction bases outside the gene matches: 11. The germline V gene encodes CDR1 SGDLS and CDR2 YYNGEE. The CDR3 extends over 16 amino acids. The chain's CDR3 is CASSVTGTTETETQYF. CDR3 sequence (DNA): TGTGCCAGCAGCGTTACCGGGACTACGGAAACAGAGACCCAGTACTTC.

V is TRBV18 and J is TRBJ2-6, with a weak D call TRBD2 (7 bases). This CDR3 is 16 amino acids long. Germline V gene lookup returns CDR1 KGHSH and CDR2 LQKENI. The V end lost 1 base, the J end lost 4 bases, and 11 bases lay between the germline ends. The CDR3 is CASSPRRGAGANVLTF. The CDR3 bases are TGTGCCAGCTCACCACGTCGGGGGGCCGGGGCCAACGTCCTGACTTTC.

The V and J genes are TRBV7-9 and TRBJ2-5, with a weak D call TRBD2 (8 bases). Germline-derived CDR1 and CDR2 are SEHNR and FQNEAQ (reference sequence). This CDR3 has 18 amino acids. The ends were cut back, 1 base at V and 4 bases at J, with 22 bases in the middle. CDR3 sequence: CASSLGRGRGRSGETQYF. The DNA of the CDR3 is TGTGCCAGCAGCTTAGGAAGGGGGCGCGGGAGGAGTGGAGAGACCCAGTACTTC.

V is TRBV19 and J is TRBJ1-4; D unresolved. V was trimmed by 6 bases and J by 5 bases, leaving 16 bases between them. This CDR3 contains 15 residues. Germline values: CDR1 LNHDA, CDR2 SQIVND (reference sequence). CDR3 sequence: CASSQERQVNEKLFF. As DNA, the CDR3 is TGTGCCAGTAGCCAGGAAAGACAAGTCAATGAAAAACTGTTTTTT. Using reference TRBV19 and TRBJ1-4 for the parts outside the CDR3, the full variable domain is DGGITQSPKYLFRKEGQNVTLSCEQNLNHDAMYWYRQDPGQGLRLIYYSQIVNDFQKGDIAEGYSVSREKKESFPLTVTSAQKNPTAFYLCASSQERQVNEKLFFGSGTQLSVL.

CDR3: CAWKPTPYEQYF. The CDR3 DNA follows: TGTGCCTGGAAGCCAACCCCCTACGAGCAGTACTTC. The chain uses TRBV30 and TRBJ2-7; no clear D. CDR1 and CDR2 (germline): GTSNPN, SVGIG (reference sequence). The germline V and J ends were trimmed by 4 bases and 2 bases, with 9 bases remaining between them. The CDR3 consists of 12 residues.

This sequence joins TRBV27 and TRBJ2-1; TRBD2 is a possible D gene (6 bases). The CDR3 is 11 residues long. Germline lookup yields CDR1 MNHEY and CDR2 SMNVEV (reference sequence). V was pared by 2 bases and J by 10 bases, with 6 bases between. The CDR3 here is CASSLAGEQFF. The CDR3 bases are TGTGCCAGCAGTTTAGCGGGAGAGCAGTTCTTC.

The chain joins TRBV19 to TRBJ1-4; 10 bases match TRBD1. The CDR3 totals 16 residues. J gave up 4 bases and V 7 bases, and 9 bases lay outside the gene matches. In germline, CDR1 is LNHDA, CDR2 SQIVND (reference sequence). The CDR3 is CASKVSRDRGNEKLFF. The CDR3 bases are TGTGCCAGTAAAGTTTCAAGGGACAGGGGTAATGAAAAACTGTTTTTT.

The chain has TRBV5-1 and TRBJ2-7; TRBD2 aligns across 10 bases. From germline, CDR1 is SGHRS and CDR2 YFSETQ. Trimming at V came to 4 bases and at J to 7 bases, leaving 11 bases not matched to a gene. The CDR3 extends over 15 amino acids. The CDR3 DNA follows: TGCGCCAGCAGCCCTAAGCGGGAGGGCCCGCGGGAGCAGTACTTC. Amino acids: CASSPKREGPREQYF. Full variable domain (remainder filled in from reference TRBV5-1 and TRBJ2-7): KAGVTQTPRYLIKTRGQQVTLSCSPISGHRSVSWYQQTPGQGLQFLFEYFSETQRNKGNFPGRFSGRQFSNSRSEMNVSTLELGDSALYLCASSPKREGPREQYFGPGTRLTVT.

The chain employs TRBV21-1 and TRBJ2-3; TRBD2 was called by the table and not checked on the DNA. TRBV21-1 is annotated as a pseudogene. CDR3 length equals 16 residues. CDR3 sequence: CASRRTSGSSTDTQYF. CDR3 nucleotides: TGTGCCAGCAGAAGGACTAGCGGGTCTAGCACAGATACGCAGTATTTT.

This chain joins TRBV5-6 and TRBJ2-7, with 8 bases that match TRBD1. The CDR3 is 16 residues long. With V trimmed by 1 base and J by 2 bases, 8 bases remained unmatched. The germline V gene encodes CDR1 SGHDT and CDR2 YYEEEE. CDR3 bases: TGTGCCAGCAGCTTGCGGACAGGGCCATCCACCTACGAGCAGTACTTC. Its translation is CASSLRTGPSTYEQYF.

V is TRBV4-2 and J is TRBJ2-3, with a weak D call TRBD2 (5 bases). V dropped 0 bases and J dropped 2 bases, with 12 bases sitting between them. The CDR3 covers 16 residues. The germline CDR1 and CDR2 sequences are LGHNA and YNFKEQ. The CDR3, as DNA: TGTGCCAGCAGCCAAGATCTGGGAGTGGCCACAGATACGCAGTATTTT. It specifies CASSQDLGVATDTQYF.

The chain is built from TRBV15 and TRBJ1-2; TRBD1 aligns across 8 bases. V shed 3 bases, J shed 2 bases, and the junction held 8 bases outside the gene matches. CDR1 and CDR2 from the germline V gene are LNHNV and YYDKDF (reference sequence). The CDR3 is 16 amino acids. This CDR3 reads CATSSGDRGYNYGYTF. The CDR3 region has the DNA TGTGCCACCAGCAGTGGAGACAGGGGCTACAACTATGGCTACACCTTC.

CDR3 sequence: CASSQRADSLQETQYF. The DNA of the CDR3 is TGCGCCAGCAGCCAAAGGGCAGACAGTCTCCAAGAGACCCAGTACTTC. The genes are TRBV4-1 and TRBJ2-5, with TRBD1 as a possible D gene (5 bases). The length of the CDR3 is 16 residues. V lost 2 bases and J lost 1, with 14 bases in between. CDR1 and CDR2 (germline): MGHRA, YSYEKL.

The J gene is TRBJ1-2, the V gene TRBV28; TRBD1 is a possible D gene (5 bases). The CDR3 covers 17 residues. Between the trimmed V and J ends, which lost 2 bases and 5 bases, there was a span of 21 bases. Germline values: CDR1 MDHEN, CDR2 SYDVKM. CDR3 sequence reads: CASSLPLRRGPTYGYTF. CDR3 nucleotides: TGTGCCAGCAGTTTACCACTCCGGAGGGGTCCAACTTATGGCTACACCTTC.

The J gene is TRBJ1-4, the V gene TRBV27; D not resolved. Looked up from germline, CDR1 is MNHEY and CDR2 is SMNVEV (reference sequence). With 5 bases removed from V and 7 bases from J, the gap between germline ends came to 14 bases. The CDR3 runs 14 residues. CDR3 nucleotides: TGTGCCAGCAGTCGGGTTGGGGAGTCTGAAAAACTGTTTTTT. Amino acids: CASSRVGESEKLFF.

The chain is built from TRBV9 and TRBJ2-1; 9 positions agree with TRBD2. CDR3 length: 14 amino acids. Per germline, CDR1 SGDLS and CDR2 YYNGEE. Trimming cost V 3 bases and J 7 bases; bases outside gene matches: 5. Here the CDR3 DNA reads TGTGCCAGCAGCGGCCCGGGACTAGCAAATGAGCAGTTCTTC. Its protein product is CASSGPGLANEQFF.

This chain links TRBV4-2 with TRBJ2-1, with 12 bases fitting TRBD2. Germline V CDR1 and CDR2: LGHNA, YNFKEQ. This CDR3 comprises 16 residues. The V and J ends lost 5 bases and 12 bases, in that order; junction bases with no gene match: 14. Here the CDR3 reads CASSIRTSGTGVRQFF. As DNA, the CDR3 is TGTGCCAGCAGCATTCGGACTAGCGGGACTGGGGTTCGGCAGTTCTTC.